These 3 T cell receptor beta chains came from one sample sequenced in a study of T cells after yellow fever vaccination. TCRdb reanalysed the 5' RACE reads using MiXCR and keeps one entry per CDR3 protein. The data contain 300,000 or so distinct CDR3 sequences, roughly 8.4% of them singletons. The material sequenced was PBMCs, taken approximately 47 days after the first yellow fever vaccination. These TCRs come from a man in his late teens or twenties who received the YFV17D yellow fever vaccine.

CDR3 bases: TGTGCCAGCAGTGGCTACAGGGACTTCGGGCAGCCCCAGCATTTT. Amino acid sequence: CASSGYRDFGQPQHF. The chain joins TRBV27 to TRBJ1-5; D possibly corresponds to TRBD1 (6 bases). The CDR3 has 15 residues. Germline lookup yields CDR1 MNHEY and CDR2 SMNVEV (reference sequence). V was clipped by 5 bases and J by 7 bases, with 18 bases between them.

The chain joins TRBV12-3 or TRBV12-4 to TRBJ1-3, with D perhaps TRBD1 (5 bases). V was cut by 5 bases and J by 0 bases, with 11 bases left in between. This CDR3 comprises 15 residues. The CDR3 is CASSPGRPSGNTIYF. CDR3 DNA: TGTGCCAGCAGTCCGGGACGCCCCTCTGGAAACACCATATATTTT.

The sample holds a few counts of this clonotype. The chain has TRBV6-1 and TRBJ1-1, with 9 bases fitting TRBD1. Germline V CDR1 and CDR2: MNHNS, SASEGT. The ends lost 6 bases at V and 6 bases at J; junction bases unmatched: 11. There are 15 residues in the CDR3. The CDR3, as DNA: TGTGCCAGCAGACGACTGACAGGGGGAAGGGCTGAAGCTTTCTTT. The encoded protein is CASRRLTGGRAEAFF.